The 26 T cell receptor beta chains presented below share a single source sample, sequenced in a study of blood T cell repertoires in COVID-19. Data came from immunoSEQ multiplex PCR; TCRdb stores just in-frame clones and leaves some out. The table records 60,000 or so clones, roughly nine tenths of them present only once. Sequences were obtained from peripheral blood. These receptors originate from a man aged 55 to 70 with acute or convalescent COVID-19.

The chain joins TRBV6-5 to TRBJ1-3; D gene unclear. This CDR3 is built from 11 residues. Trimming pared 6 bases from V and 5 bases from J, leaving 5 bases between. CDR1 MNHEY and CDR2 SVGAGI come from the germline V gene. The DNA of the CDR3 is TGTGCCAGCAGGAGTCGAAACACCATATATTTT. It translates to CASRSRNTIYF.

The gene calls are TRBV4-1 and TRBJ1-1; D gene unclear. Between the trimmed V and J ends, which lost 0 bases and 2 bases, there was a span of 10 bases. The CDR3 sequence is 15 residues long. Looked up from germline, CDR1 is MGHRA and CDR2 is YSYEKL. The DNA for the CDR3 is TGCGCCAGCAGCCAAGAAGTGGGCCTCAACACTGAAGCTTTCTTT. It yields the protein CASSQEVGLNTEAFF.

This clone has just a few counts. This chain links TRBV30 with TRBJ1-1; D unresolved. Trimming removed 4 bases from V and 0 bases from J, with 6 bases in between. This CDR3 spans 12 amino acids. Germline CDR1 GTSNPN, CDR2 SVGIG (reference sequence). Written as DNA, the CDR3 is TGTGCCTGGAAGCCGATGAACACTGAAGCTTTCTTT. It is translated as CAWKPMNTEAFF.

V gene TRBV5-6 combines with J gene TRBJ1-1; D gene ambiguous. Trimming took off 7 bases at V and 5 bases at J, with 15 bases between the two ends. Germline V lookup: CDR1 SGHDT, CDR2 YYEEEE. The CDR3 totals 13 residues. DNA of the CDR3: TGTGCCAGCTACGAGAATCGAGGGACTGAAGCTTTCTTT. Translation: CASYENRGTEAFF. Full variable domain (outside the CDR3, taken from reference TRBV5-6 and TRBJ1-1): DAGVTQSPTHLIKTRGQQVTLRCSPKSGHDTVSWYQQALGQGPQFIFQYYEEEERQRGNFPDRFSGHQFPNYSSELNVNALLLGDSALYLCASYENRGTEAFFGQGTRLTVV.

In its sample, this clone was seen a few times. The same CDR3 arises from other DNA sequences in this sample as well. The genes are TRBV19 and TRBJ2-2, with TRBD1 matching over 7 bases. Germline CDR1 and CDR2: LNHDA and SQIVND (reference sequence). This CDR3 has 16 amino acids. The V segment lost 2 bases and the J segment 4 bases; nucleotides outside the gene matches: 7. The CDR3 sequence: CASSIRGQIPTGELFF. In nucleotides, the CDR3 is TGTGCCAGTAGTATAAGGGGGCAGATACCCACCGGGGAGCTGTTTTTT.

This chain joins TRBV7-9 and TRBJ1-3; D uncertain. CDR3 length equals 16 residues. Per the germline V gene, CDR1 is SEHNR and CDR2 is FQNEAQ (reference sequence). V was trimmed by 0 bases and J by 0 bases, leaving 9 bases between them. The CDR3 loop reads CASSLAQRSSGNTIYF. The CDR3 DNA is TGTGCCAGCAGCTTAGCACAGAGAAGCTCTGGAAACACCATATATTTT.

The chain recombines TRBV10-3 with TRBJ1-5, with TRBD1 matching over 8 bases. This CDR3 contains 12 residues. Germline V gives CDR1 ENHRY, CDR2 SYGVKD. The V and J ends lost 2 bases and 16 bases, in that order; junction bases with no gene match: 7. The CDR3 reads CAISEDGQGRHF. The CDR3 DNA reads TGTGCCATCAGTGAGGATGGACAGGGAAGACATTTT.

This chain uses TRBV7-9 with TRBJ1-6; TRBD1 matches 10 bases. Unmatched junction bases numbered 7, after V lost 5 bases and J lost 9 bases. Germline assignment: CDR1 SEHNR and CDR2 FQNEAQ (reference sequence). The CDR3 is 15 residues long. This CDR3 is CASSLRTGGSSPLHF. CDR3 coding DNA: TGTGCCAGCAGCCTAAGGACAGGGGGAAGTTCACCCCTCCACTTT. Using reference TRBV7-9 and TRBJ1-6 for the parts outside the CDR3, the full variable domain is DTGVSQNPRHKITKRGQNVTFRCDPISEHNRLYWYRQTLGQGPEFLTYFQNEAQLEKSRLLSDRFSAERPKGSFSTLEIQRTEQGDSAMYLCASSLRTGGSSPLHFGNGTRLTVT.

V usage is TRBV2 and J usage is TRBJ1-5; 8 bases are a match to TRBD1. The CDR3 runs 14 residues. The germline CDR1 and CDR2 sequences are SNHLY and FYNNEI. V dropped 8 bases and J dropped 3; count of bases not matched to a gene: 6. CDR3 nucleotide sequence: TGTGCCAGCCGGAACAGGGGGTTCAATCAGCCCCAGCATTTT. As protein: CASRNRGFNQPQHF. Full variable domain (remainder filled in from reference TRBV2 and TRBJ1-5): EPEVTQTPSHQVTQMGQEVILRCVPISNHLYFYWYRQILGQKVEFLVSFYNNEISEKSEIFDDQFSVERPDGSNFTLKIRSTKLEDSAMYFCASRNRGFNQPQHFGDGTRLSIL.

The J gene is TRBJ2-7, the V gene TRBV5-4; D is ambiguous. The CDR3 has 13 amino acids. V lost 7 bases, J lost 7 bases, and 18 bases lay in between. CDR1 and CDR2 (germline): SGHNT, YYREEE (reference sequence). The CDR3 nucleotides read TGTGCCAGCCAGGCTGGCTCCCTTGGGGAGCAGTACTTC. Translation: CASQAGSLGEQYF.

The J gene is TRBJ1-5, the V gene TRBV7-2, with 7 bases fitting TRBD1. The CDR3 has 15 residues. V gave up 2 bases and J gave up 3 bases; unmatched junction bases: 4. Germline CDR1 reads SGHTA; CDR2 reads FQGNSA. CDR3 amino acids: CASSLTGAVNQPQHF. The CDR3 bases are TGTGCCAGCAGCTTAACAGGGGCAGTCAATCAGCCCCAGCATTTT.

The rearrangement links TRBV6-5 to TRBJ2-2; D remains unclear. The length of the CDR3 is 12 residues. V lost 8 bases and J lost 3, with 7 bases in between. Germline V gene data show CDR1 as MNHEY and CDR2 as SVGAGI. The CDR3 coding sequence is TGTGCCAGCTCTATTTACACCGGGGAGCTGTTTTTT. As protein: CASSIYTGELFF.

This rearrangement joins TRBV9 to TRBJ1-2; maybe TRBD1 (5 bases). The V and J ends lost 7 bases and 7 bases respectively, with 14 bases between them. CDR3 length: 12 amino acids. The germline CDR1 and CDR2 sequences are SGDLS and YYNGEE. CDR3 in DNA: TGTGCCAGCTCTCGGGCTCAGGGTGGCTACACCTTC. Its translation: CASSRAQGGYTF.

This clone has only one observation. This chain links TRBV29-1 with TRBJ1-2, with 9 bases matching TRBD1. CDR1 and CDR2 from the germline V gene are SQVTM and ANQGSEA. The CDR3 sequence is 13 residues long. J gave up 5 bases and V 5 bases, and 6 bases lay outside the gene matches. The CDR3 protein is CSVLGQGFYGYTF. The CDR3 DNA reads TGCAGCGTTCTCGGACAGGGGTTTTATGGCTACACCTTC.

The J gene is TRBJ1-4, the V gene TRBV6-5; TRBD1 might be the D (5 bases). V lost 5 bases to trimming and J lost 5 bases, with 12 bases between them. Germline V gene lookup returns CDR1 MNHEY and CDR2 SVGAGI. The CDR3 is 14 residues long. CDR3 sequence reads: CASSRGRGNEKLFF. The CDR3 DNA reads as TGTGCCAGCAGTCGAGGTCGGGGGAATGAAAAACTGTTTTTT.

V and J are TRBV5-5 and TRBJ1-5; D possibly corresponds to TRBD1 (5 bases). Germline V lookup: CDR1 SGHKS, CDR2 YYEKEE (reference sequence). Trimming removed 1 base at V and 0 bases at J, with 20 bases between. The CDR3 covers 19 residues. The CDR3 reads CASSLWITQGANSNQPQHF. As DNA, the CDR3 is TGTGCCAGCAGCTTGTGGATCACTCAAGGGGCTAATAGCAATCAGCCCCAGCATTTT.

The rearrangement joins TRBV19 to TRBJ1-1; 7 bases match TRBD1. The CDR3 is 16 residues long. V was pared by 0 bases and J by 1 base, with 5 bases of the junction left unmatched. Germline values: CDR1 LNHDA, CDR2 SQIVND (reference sequence). As DNA, the CDR3 is TGTGCCAGTAGTATAGATTTAGGGACAGCGAACACTGAAGCTTTCTTT. Encoded protein: CASSIDLGTANTEAFF.

This chain connects TRBV4-1 to TRBJ2-1; possible D gene TRBD2, 5 bases. CDR3 length equals 17 residues. Deletions cut 0 bases from V and 2 bases from J, with 14 bases between. In germline, CDR1 is MGHRA, CDR2 YSYEKL. The CDR3 sequence is CASSQDPPSGPYNEQFF. For the CDR3, the DNA is TGCGCCAGCAGCCAAGATCCTCCCAGCGGACCCTACAATGAGCAGTTCTTC.

The V gene is TRBV3-1 (or the pseudogene TRBV3-2), the J gene TRBJ1-3; 7 positions agree with TRBD1. V trimming: 2 bases; J trimming: 1 base; junction bases outside the gene matches: 2. The CDR3 has 15 residues. Per germline, CDR1 LGHDT and CDR2 YNNKEL (reference sequence). This chain's CDR3 is CASSQKGASGNTIYF. CDR3 coding DNA: TGTGCCAGCAGCCAAAAGGGGGCATCTGGAAACACCATATATTTT.

The V call is TRBV19, the J call TRBJ1-2, with 7 bases lining up with TRBD1. The CDR3 totals 15 residues. From germline, CDR1 is LNHDA and CDR2 SQIVND (reference sequence). The J segment lost 1 base and the V segment lost 5 bases, leaving 7 bases of the junction unmatched. The DNA of the CDR3 is TGTGCCAGTAGTCCGACAGGGAGATTTAACTATGGCTACACCTTC. Translated: CASSPTGRFNYGYTF.

The chain employs TRBV27 and TRBJ2-7, with TRBD2 identical over 7 bases. The length of the CDR3 is 13 residues. V lost 8 bases to trimming and J lost 2 bases; unmatched junction nucleotides: 6. Germline V lookup: CDR1 MNHEY, CDR2 SMNVEV (reference sequence). The DNA of the CDR3 is TGTGCCAGCGGGGGGGGTGTTACCTACGAGCAGTACTTC. Protein product: CASGGGVTYEQYF.

The chain combines TRBV5-1 with TRBJ1-2; 10 bases agree with TRBD1. The CDR3 sequence is 15 residues long. V lost 0 bases and J lost 8; bases outside the gene matches: 7. The germline gives CDR1 SGHRS, CDR2 YFSETQ. CDR3 sequence (DNA): TGCGCCAGCAGCTTGGAAGGGACAGGGGTGGGAGGCTACACCTTC. Residues: CASSLEGTGVGGYTF.

The chain couples TRBV25-1 to TRBJ1-2; possible D gene TRBD1, 6 bases. Germline CDR1 MGHDK, CDR2 SYGVNS. The CDR3 spans 13 residues. The V end lost 6 bases, the J end lost 5 bases, and 13 bases lay between the germline ends. CDR3 amino acids: CASSSDSFYGYTF. The CDR3, as DNA: TGTGCCAGCAGCTCGGACAGCTTTTATGGCTACACCTTC.

V is TRBV7-9 and J is TRBJ1-1; D call uncertain. Per the germline V gene, CDR1 is SEHNR and CDR2 is FQNEAQ (reference sequence). The CDR3 runs 15 residues. Trimming pared 3 bases from V and 0 bases from J, leaving 11 bases between. In DNA, the CDR3 is TGTGCCAGCAGCTTCGGCGGCTTTCTGAACACTGAAGCTTTCTTT. The encoded protein is CASSFGGFLNTEAFF.

V is TRBV19 and J is TRBJ2-1, with 7 bases lining up with TRBD2. Trimming cost V 5 bases and J 2 bases; bases outside gene matches: 9. The CDR3 is 16 amino acids. The germline V gene has CDR1 LNHDA and CDR2 SQIVND (reference sequence). CDR3 amino acids: CASSLSRLATYNEQFF. The CDR3 nucleotides are TGTGCCAGTAGTCTAAGTCGACTAGCTACCTACAATGAGCAGTTCTTC.

This clone was counted a single time. This rearrangement joins TRBV7-9 to TRBJ1-5; 11 bases are a match to TRBD1. V dropped 5 bases and J dropped 12; count of bases not matched to a gene: 9. CDR1 and CDR2 from the germline V gene are SEHNR and FQNEAQ (reference sequence). The CDR3 is made up of 14 amino acids. CDR3 amino acids: CASSQGQGDLVQHF. CDR3 in DNA: TGTGCCAGCAGCCAGGGACAGGGGGATCTCGTCCAGCATTTT.